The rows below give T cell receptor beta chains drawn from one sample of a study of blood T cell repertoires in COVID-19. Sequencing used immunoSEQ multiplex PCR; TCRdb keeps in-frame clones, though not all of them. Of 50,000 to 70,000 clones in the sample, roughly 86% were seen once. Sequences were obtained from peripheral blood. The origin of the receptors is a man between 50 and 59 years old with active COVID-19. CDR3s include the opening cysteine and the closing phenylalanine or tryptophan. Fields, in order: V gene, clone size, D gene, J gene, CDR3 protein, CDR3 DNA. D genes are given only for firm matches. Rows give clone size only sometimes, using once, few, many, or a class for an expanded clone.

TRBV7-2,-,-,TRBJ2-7,CASSERGGAVSYEQYF,TGTGCCAGCAGCGAACGAGGGGGGGCGGTCTCCTACGAGCAGTACTTC
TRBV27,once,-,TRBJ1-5,CASSSSEAGARYQPQHF,TGTGCCAGCAGTTCGAGTGAGGCGGGTGCCAGGTATCAGCCCCAGCATTTT
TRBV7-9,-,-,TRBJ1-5,CASSSIYQPQHF,TGTGCCAGCAGCTCCATTTATCAGCCCCAGCATTTT
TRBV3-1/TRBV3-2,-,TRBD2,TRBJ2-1,CASTETLAGYNEQFF,TGTGCCAGCACCGAGACACTAGCGGGGTACAATGAGCAGTTCTTC
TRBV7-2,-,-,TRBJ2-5,CASSLWPPVQTQYF,TGTGCCAGCAGCTTATGGCCCCCAGTCCAGACCCAGTACTTC
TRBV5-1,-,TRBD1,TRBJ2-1,CASSLDGTGPYNEQFF,TGCGCCAGCAGCTTGGATGGGACAGGCCCCTACAATGAGCAGTTCTTC
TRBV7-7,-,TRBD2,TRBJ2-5,CASSTMGLAGGETQYF,TGTGCCAGCAGCACCATGGGACTAGCGGGAGGAGAGACCCAGTACTTC
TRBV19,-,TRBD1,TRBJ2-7,CASSIEGTGGSYEQYF,TGTGCCAGTAGTATAGAGGGAACAGGGGGCTCCTACGAGCAGTACTTC
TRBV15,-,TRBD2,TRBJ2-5,CATSRDGGLAGRTQYF,TGTGCCACCAGCAGAGATGGAGGACTAGCGGGGAGGACCCAGTACTTC
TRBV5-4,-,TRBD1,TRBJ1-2,CASSRQGVKGYGYTF,TGTGCCAGCAGCCGACAGGGGGTAAAGGGGTATGGCTACACCTTC
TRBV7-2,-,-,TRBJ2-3,CASSSFGTRTDTQYF,TGTGCCAGCAGCTCCTTCGGGACACGCACAGATACGCAGTATTTT
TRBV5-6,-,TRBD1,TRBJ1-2,CASSIQGINYGYTF,TGTGCCAGCAGCATACAGGGGATTAACTATGGCTACACCTTC
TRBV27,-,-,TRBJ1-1,CASSYTGTGNTEAFF,TGTGCCAGCAGTTATACAGGGACGGGGAACACTGAAGCTTTCTTT
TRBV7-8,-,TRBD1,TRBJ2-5,CASNYGDRLRETQYF,TGTGCCAGCAATTACGGGGACAGACTACGGGAGACCCAGTACTTC
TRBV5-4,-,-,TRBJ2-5,CASSLERASSGETQYF,TGTGCCAGCAGCTTGGAACGGGCCTCGAGCGGCGAGACCCAGTACTTC
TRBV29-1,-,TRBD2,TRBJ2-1,CSAGGLPGTDFLAGINEQFF,TGCAGCGCTGGTGGTTTACCCGGGACAGATTTCCTAGCGGGGATCAATGAGCAGTTCTTC
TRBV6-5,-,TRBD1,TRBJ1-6,CASSPTDRGLPLHF,TGTGCCAGCAGTCCGACGGACAGGGGTTTACCCCTCCACTTT
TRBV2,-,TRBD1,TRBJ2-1,CASSRDRGRNDEQFF,TGTGCCAGCAGTCGGGACAGGGGGCGTAATGATGAGCAGTTCTTC
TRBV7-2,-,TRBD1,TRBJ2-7,CASSFRQGTYEQYF,TGTGCCAGCAGCTTCCGACAGGGGACTTACGAGCAGTACTTC
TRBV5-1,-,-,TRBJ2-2,CASRSGVLTGELFF,TGCGCCAGCCGATCGGGAGTACTAACCGGGGAGCTGTTTTTT
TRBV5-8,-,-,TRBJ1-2,CASSMLRDYGYTF,TGTGCCAGCAGCATGCTCCGGGACTATGGCTACACCTTC
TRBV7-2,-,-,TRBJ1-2,CASSSIRGYGYTF,TGTGCCAGCAGCTCAATTAGGGGCTATGGCTACACCTTC
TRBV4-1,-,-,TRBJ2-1,CASSQVPLRSSYNEQFF,TGCGCCAGCAGCCAAGTTCCCTTGCGTAGCTCCTACAATGAGCAGTTCTTC
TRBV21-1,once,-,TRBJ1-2,CASSKEKQGRTYGYTF,TGTGCCAGCAGCAAAGAGAAACAGGGGCGCACCTATGGCTACACCTTC
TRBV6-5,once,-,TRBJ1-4,CASSYSITGSEKLFF,TGTGCCAGCAGTTACTCCATCACGGGTAGTGAAAAACTGTTTTTT
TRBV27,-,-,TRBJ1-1,CASSSQRGNTEAFF,TGTGCCAGCAGTTCTCAAAGAGGGAACACTGAAGCTTTCTTT
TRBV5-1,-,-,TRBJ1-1,CASSLDGGNTEAFF,TGCGCCAGCAGCTTGGACGGAGGGAACACTGAAGCTTTCTTT
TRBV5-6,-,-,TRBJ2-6,CASSLVRAGANVLTF,TGTGCCAGCAGCTTGGTCAGGGCTGGGGCCAACGTCCTGACTTTC
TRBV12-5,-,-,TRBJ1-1,CASGLSTGATEAFF,TGTGCTAGTGGTTTGTCGACAGGCGCCACTGAAGCTTTCTTT
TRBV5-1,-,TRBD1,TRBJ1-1,CASSPDRVNTEAFF,TGCGCCAGCAGCCCGGACAGGGTAAACACTGAAGCTTTCTTT